The 17 T cell receptor beta chains in this list originate from one sample, sequenced in a study of persistence of HIV-infected CD4 T cells. This was the immunoSEQ version 4 assay in survey mode. The assay was immunoSEQ multiplex PCR, and TCRdb's table has in-frame clones only and misses some. There are some 30,000 clones in the sample; approximately 70% occur only once, and more than 1.3% lies in the top ten. These receptors have no identified antigens. Cells were stimulated with overlapping HIV-1 Gag 15-mer peptides. Sorting selected CD4+ T cells upregulating both CD40 ligand and CD69. The specimen was CD4+ T cells sorted from PBMCs after roughly 19-hour stimulation, collected from a patient who received antiretroviral therapy. The receptors derive from an adult man with HIV who was CMV-seropositive.

The V call is TRBV7-9, the J call TRBJ2-3; tentatively, D is TRBD2 (5 bases). Trimming left V 6 bases short and J 4 bases short, with 8 bases between. The CDR3 is 12 amino acids. Germline-derived CDR1 and CDR2 are SEHNR and FQNEAQ (reference sequence). DNA for the CDR3: TGTGCCAGCAGACCACTAGCAGATACGCAGTATTTT. It codes for CASRPLADTQYF.

This clone came up once. This chain links TRBV13 with TRBJ1-2; D not certain. CDR1 is PRHDT, CDR2 FYEKMQ, per germline (reference sequence). Trimming removed 7 bases at V and 4 bases at J, with 22 bases between. This CDR3 has 16 residues. CDR3 sequence: CASTPLAAERVYGYTF. The CDR3 coding sequence is TGTGCCAGCACCCCACTAGCCGCAGAAAGGGTCTATGGCTACACCTTC.

The chain employs TRBV19 and TRBJ2-5, with 7 bases aligning to TRBD1. With V trimmed by 5 bases and J by 6 bases, 3 bases remained unmatched. The length of the CDR3 is 12 residues. Germline assignment: CDR1 LNHDA and CDR2 SQIVND (reference sequence). This CDR3 is CASSEQGKTQYF. The CDR3 DNA is TGTGCCAGTAGTGAACAGGGGAAGACCCAGTACTTC.

The chain uses TRBV4-1 and TRBJ2-4; possibly TRBD2 for D (6 bases). Per the germline V gene, CDR1 is MGHRA and CDR2 is YSYEKL. V was clipped by 0 bases and J by 0 bases, with 24 bases between them. The CDR3 loop spans 21 amino acids. CDR3 amino acids: CASSQDPHRTAGILAKNIQYF. CDR3 nucleotide sequence: TGCGCCAGCAGCCAAGATCCACATCGGACCGCGGGGATACTAGCCAAAAACATTCAGTACTTC.

V usage is TRBV6-5 and J usage is TRBJ1-3; TRBD1 is a possible D gene (5 bases). The CDR3 runs 15 residues. V was clipped by 4 bases and J by 0 bases, with 10 bases between them. CDR1 is MNHEY, CDR2 SVGAGI, per germline. CDR3 bases: TGTGCCAGCAGTTTAAGGGGCGTCTCTGGAAACACCATATATTTT. This translates into CASSLRGVSGNTIYF.

The chain carries TRBV19 and TRBJ1-5, with 10 nucleotides matching TRBD1. Looked up from germline, CDR1 is LNHDA and CDR2 is SQIVND (reference sequence). Trimming removed 3 bases from V and 4 bases from J; junction bases left unmatched: 0. The CDR3 totals 14 residues. The DNA of the CDR3 is TGTGCCAGTAGTATGGGACAGGGGAATCAGCCCCAGCATTTT. Translation: CASSMGQGNQPQHF.

The chain joins TRBV6-1 to TRBJ1-6; 8 nucleotides agree with TRBD1. V dropped 0 bases and J dropped 7; count of bases not matched to a gene: 5. The CDR3 is 16 residues long. Germline assignment: CDR1 MNHNS and CDR2 SASEGT. The CDR3 loop is CASSEASGQGNSPLHF. The CDR3 DNA reads TGTGCCAGCAGTGAAGCCAGCGGACAGGGAAATTCACCCCTCCACTTT.

This sequence joins TRBV7-6 and TRBJ1-1, with D maybe TRBD1 (5 bases). The CDR3 loop spans 15 amino acids. V shed 4 bases and J shed 1 base, with 13 bases lying between them. From germline, CDR1 is SGHVS and CDR2 FNYEAQ. In DNA form, the CDR3 reads TGTGCCAGCAGCTCCCTCAGCGGGGGGAACACTGAAGCTTTCTTT. Translating it yields CASSSLSGGNTEAFF.

Here the CDR3 DNA reads TGTGCCAGCAGTTACTCTGGACAGGGGGCAAACAATGAGCAGTTCTTC. This translates into CASSYSGQGANNEQFF. V is TRBV6-5 and J is TRBJ2-1, with TRBD1 identical over 11 bases. V was pared by 0 bases and J by 5 bases, with 3 bases of the junction left unmatched. This CDR3 has 16 amino acids. The germline CDR1 and CDR2 sequences are MNHEY and SVGAGI.

The CDR3 region has the DNA TGTGCCAGCAGCCAAGATAGAATCGGACAGGGAGTTGGAAACACCATATATTTT. It yields the protein CASSQDRIGQGVGNTIYF. This rearrangement joins TRBV4-2 to TRBJ1-3, with 8 bases that match TRBD1. This CDR3 is built from 18 residues. Losses at the gene ends were 0 bases for V and 3 bases for J; bases not matched to a gene: 10. Germline loops: CDR1 LGHNA, CDR2 YNFKEQ.

The chain employs TRBV6-5 and TRBJ1-2, with 7 bases aligning to TRBD1. V was pared by 7 bases and J by 3 bases, with 5 bases of the junction left unmatched. The CDR3 has 13 amino acids. Germline CDR1 and CDR2: MNHEY and SVGAGI. CDR3 DNA sequence: TGTGCCAGCACCCAGGGGGATCACTATGGCTACACCTTC. Translating gives CASTQGDHYGYTF.

The gene calls are TRBV5-8 and TRBJ1-6; D gene unclear. Trimming removed 1 base from V and 10 bases from J, with 9 bases in between. Per the germline V gene, CDR1 is SGHTS and CDR2 is YDEGEE. The CDR3 totals 13 residues. CDR3 loop: CASSLREQSPLHF. The CDR3 DNA is TGTGCCAGCAGCTTGAGGGAGCAATCACCCCTCCACTTT.

V gene TRBV6-5 combines with J gene TRBJ1-5; tentative D call: TRBD1 (5 bases). The CDR3 totals 15 residues. Germline V gene sequence: CDR1 MNHEY, CDR2 SVGAGI. V was shortened by 10 bases and J by 0 bases, with 16 bases between the two germline ends. The CDR3 is CATQRDGLSNQPQHF. The CDR3 DNA reads as TGTGCCACTCAACGGGACGGACTTAGCAATCAGCCCCAGCATTTT.

The chain couples TRBV18 to TRBJ2-2, with 10 bases identical to TRBD2. The trim removed 3 bases at V and 7 bases at J, leaving 11 bases unmatched. Germline V gene lookup returns CDR1 KGHSH and CDR2 LQKENI. This CDR3 has 17 residues. The CDR3 here is CASSPTQGLAYVGELFF. For the CDR3, the DNA is TGTGCCAGCTCACCTACCCAGGGACTAGCGTATGTCGGGGAGCTGTTTTTT.

The chain employs TRBV3-1 (or the pseudogene TRBV3-2) and TRBJ2-1; D perhaps matches TRBD2 (5 bases). The CDR3 spans 13 residues. V dropped 5 bases and J dropped 9 bases, with 14 bases sitting between them. Germline V gene data show CDR1 as LGHDT and CDR2 as YNNKEL (reference sequence). The CDR3 sequence: CASSLVTRTEQFF. CDR3 coding DNA: TGTGCCAGCAGCTTAGTAACTAGGACTGAGCAGTTCTTC.

The CDR3 coding sequence is TGTGCCAGCAGCTTGGGCCAGCGGGGGAGCGCAGATACGCAGTATTTT. Its protein product is CASSLGQRGSADTQYF. The chain employs TRBV5-4 and TRBJ2-3, with 8 bases lining up with TRBD2. Losses at the gene ends were 0 bases for V and 4 bases for J; bases not matched to a gene: 7. Germline-derived CDR1 and CDR2 are SGHNT and YYREEE (reference sequence). This CDR3 contains 16 residues. The full variable domain, in which reference TRBV5-4 and TRBJ2-3 provide the parts outside the CDR3, is ETGVTQSPTHLIKTRGQQVTLRCSSQSGHNTVSWYQQALGQGPQFIFQYYREEENGRGNFPPRFSGLQFPNYSSELNVNALELDDSALYLCASSLGQRGSADTQYFGPGTRLTVL.

This clone has more than one count but fewer than ten. J is TRBJ1-5 and V is TRBV7-9, with 8 bases that match TRBD1. From germline, CDR1 is SEHNR and CDR2 FQNEAQ (reference sequence). V lost 4 bases to trimming and J lost 6 bases; unmatched junction nucleotides: 11. The CDR3 covers 16 residues. The CDR3 loop is CASSSGFTGGGQPQHF. As DNA, the CDR3 is TGTGCCAGCAGCTCCGGCTTCACAGGGGGGGGTCAGCCCCAGCATTTT.